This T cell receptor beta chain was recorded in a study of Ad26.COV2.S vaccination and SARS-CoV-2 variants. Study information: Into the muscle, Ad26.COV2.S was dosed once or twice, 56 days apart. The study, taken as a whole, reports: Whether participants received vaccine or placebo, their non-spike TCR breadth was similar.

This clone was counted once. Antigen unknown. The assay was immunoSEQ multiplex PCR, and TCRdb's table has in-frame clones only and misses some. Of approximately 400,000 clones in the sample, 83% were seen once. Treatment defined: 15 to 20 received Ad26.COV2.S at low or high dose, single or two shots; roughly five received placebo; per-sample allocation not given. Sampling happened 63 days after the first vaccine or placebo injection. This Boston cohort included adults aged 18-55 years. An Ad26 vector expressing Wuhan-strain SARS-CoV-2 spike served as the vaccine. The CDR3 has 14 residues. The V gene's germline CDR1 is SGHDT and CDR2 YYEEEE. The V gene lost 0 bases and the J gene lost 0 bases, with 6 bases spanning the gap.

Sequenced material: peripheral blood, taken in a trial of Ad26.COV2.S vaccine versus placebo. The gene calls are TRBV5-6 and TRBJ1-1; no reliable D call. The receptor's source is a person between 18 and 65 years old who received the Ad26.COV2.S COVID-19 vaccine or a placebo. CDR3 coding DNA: TGTGCCAGCAGCTTGGTAGGGTTGAACACTGAAGCTTTCTTT. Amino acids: CASSLVGLNTEAFF.